The 21 T cell receptor beta chains listed next were all sequenced from one sample in a study of T cell responses to AZD1222 COVID-19 vaccine. This table comes from immunoSEQ multiplex PCR, and its TCRdb copy is limited to in-frame clones, with some not included. The sample has about 150,000 clones, about 85% seen once; the top ten hold 2.5% to 3%. The sample consisted of peripheral blood, taken on day 0 of AZD1222 vaccination. Every receptor here comes from an adult in good health.

V usage is TRBV3-1 (or the pseudogene TRBV3-2) and J usage is TRBJ1-3, with TRBD1 identical over 8 bases. Trimming took 3 bases from V and 1 from J; bases not matched to a gene: 8. The CDR3 is 17 residues long. Germline-derived CDR1 and CDR2 are LGHDT and YNNKEL (reference sequence). The CDR3 bases are TGTGCCAGCAGCCATATGGCCCGGACAGGGTCTGGAAACACCATATATTTT. Protein sequence: CASSHMARTGSGNTIYF.

V usage is TRBV5-4 and J usage is TRBJ2-2, with TRBD2 identical over 8 bases. Germline assignment: CDR1 SGHNT and CDR2 YYREEE (reference sequence). V shed 0 bases, J shed 9 bases, and the junction held 13 bases outside the gene matches. CDR3 size: 17 residues. CDR3 bases: TGTGCCAGCAGCTTGGGCGGGGGGAGATCGTCTATTCGGGAGCTGTTTTTT. It encodes CASSLGGGRSSIRELFF.

This chain links TRBV4-1 with TRBJ1-1; no reliable D call. The CDR3 sequence is 14 residues long. With 4 bases removed from V and 1 base from J, the gap between germline ends came to 10 bases. CDR1 and CDR2 from the germline V gene are MGHRA and YSYEKL. CDR3: CASSLPLGNTEAFF. DNA of the CDR3: TGCGCCAGCAGCCTCCCGTTGGGGAACACTGAAGCTTTCTTT.

This clone was observed once. V usage is TRBV4-1 and J usage is TRBJ2-1; D is possibly TRBD1 or TRBD2 (5 bases each). Germline V lookup: CDR1 MGHRA, CDR2 YSYEKL. V lost 2 bases and J 6 bases, leaving 14 bases between the germline ends. The CDR3 has 15 residues. CDR3 coding DNA: TGCGCCAGCAGCCAACGTCGATCAGGGAGCAATGAGCAGTTCTTC. Amino acid sequence: CASSQRRSGSNEQFF.

This clone appeared a single time. J is TRBJ2-5 and V is TRBV29-1, with 14 bases that match TRBD2. The junction had 3 bases not matched to a gene; V was cut back by 7 bases and J by 2 bases. The CDR3 is 14 amino acids. Germline values: CDR1 SQVTM, CDR2 ANQGSEA. CDR3 DNA sequence: TGCAGCGCCCGACTAGCGGGAGGGCAAGAGACCCAGTACTTC. As protein: CSARLAGGQETQYF.

The table lists this clone with a count of one. J is TRBJ2-7 and V is TRBV3-1 (or the pseudogene TRBV3-2); D is perhaps TRBD1 (6 bases). V was pared by 5 bases and J by 2 bases, with 16 bases between. The CDR3 is made up of 15 amino acids. CDR1 LGHDT and CDR2 YNNKEL come from the germline V gene (reference sequence). CDR3 nucleotides: TGTGCCAGCAGCTACTCCCGGACAGACGCCTACGAGCAGTACTTC. This codes for CASSYSRTDAYEQYF.

The chain employs TRBV11-2 and TRBJ2-3, with D uncertain. The germline gives CDR1 SGHAT, CDR2 FQNNGV. The CDR3 runs to 16 residues. V lost 4 bases and J lost 0, with 14 bases in between. The CDR3 is CASSSRLGFSTDTQYF. CDR3 nucleotide sequence: TGTGCCAGCAGCTCCCGACTCGGGTTTAGCACAGATACGCAGTATTTT.

The chain uses TRBV30 and TRBJ1-5; D is undetermined. With 1 base removed from V and 3 bases from J, the gap between germline ends came to 7 bases. The CDR3 runs 13 residues. Germline V lookup: CDR1 GTSNPN, CDR2 SVGIG (reference sequence). Written as DNA, the CDR3 is TGTGCCTGGAGTGCCGGGGTCAATCAGCCCCAGCATTTT. Its translation: CAWSAGVNQPQHF.

The chain has TRBV5-5 and TRBJ2-2; tentatively, D is TRBD2 (6 bases). Germline CDR1 is SGHKS and CDR2 is YYEKEE (reference sequence). This CDR3 region has 13 residues. Trimming stripped 3 bases from V and 6 bases from J, with 9 bases between. The CDR3 region has the DNA TGTGCCAGCAGCTCACGACTAGCCGGGGAGCTGTTTTTT. Translation: CASSSRLAGELFF.

The genes are TRBV30 and TRBJ1-2; perhaps TRBD1 as D (5 bases). Per the germline V gene, CDR1 is GTSNPN and CDR2 is SVGIG (reference sequence). This CDR3 contains 14 residues. The V end lost 1 base, the J end lost 7 bases, and 16 bases lay between the germline ends. The CDR3 nucleotides are TGTGCCTGGAGTGAAGGGGTGGGGTTAGGTGGCTACACCTTC. Residues: CAWSEGVGLGGYTF.

The chain combines TRBV5-5 with TRBJ2-5; D may be TRBD1 (5 bases). This CDR3 is 14 amino acids long. CDR1 is SGHKS and CDR2 is YYEKEE in the germline V gene (reference sequence). V was clipped by 0 bases and J by 7 bases, with 13 bases between them. CDR3 coding DNA: TGTGCCAGCAGCTTGGTTTCCGACAGAGGGACCCAGTACTTC. This translates into CASSLVSDRGTQYF. Complete variable domain (other parts from reference TRBV5-5 and TRBJ2-5): DAGVTQSPTHLIKTRGQQVTLRCSPISGHKSVSWYQQVLGQGPQFIFQYYEKEERGRGNFPDRFSARQFPNYSSELNVNALLLGDSALYLCASSLVSDRGTQYFGPGTRLLVL.

This chain uses TRBV6-5 with TRBJ2-7; TRBD1 aligns across 8 bases. This CDR3 has 15 amino acids. Germline CDR1 and CDR2: MNHEY and SVGAGI. V trimming: 7 bases; J trimming: 6 bases; junction bases outside the gene matches: 14. The CDR3 DNA is TGTGCCAGCACCAAAGCCCGGACAGGGAAGTCCGAGCAGTACTTC. This encodes CASTKARTGKSEQYF.

In nucleotides, the CDR3 is TGTGCCAGCAGCCAAGAAGCGGGCAGGGGTTACGAGCAGTACTTC. This translates into CASSQEAGRGYEQYF. This rearrangement joins TRBV4-2 to TRBJ2-7; D is tentatively TRBD1 or TRBD2 (6 bases each). The CDR3 is 15 amino acids. The V and J ends lost 0 bases and 4 bases respectively, with 13 bases between them. CDR1 LGHNA and CDR2 YNFKEQ come from the germline V gene.

The CDR3 protein is CASSQGSGGKEKLFF. CDR3 nucleotide sequence: TGTGCCAGCAGTCAAGGGTCAGGGGGTAAGGAAAAACTGTTTTTT. This chain connects TRBV28 to TRBJ1-4, with TRBD1 identical over 7 bases. This CDR3 region has 15 residues. CDR1 is MDHEN, CDR2 SYDVKM, per germline. Trimming at V came to 5 bases and at J to 8 bases, leaving 11 bases not matched to a gene.

CDR3 sequence (DNA): TGCAGCGTTTCCAACCTAAATGAAGATACGCAGTATTTT. Protein sequence: CSVSNLNEDTQYF. V usage is TRBV29-1 and J usage is TRBJ2-3; D is ambiguous. The CDR3 loop spans 13 amino acids. Trimming cost V 5 bases and J 5 bases, with 14 bases left between them. The germline gives CDR1 SQVTM, CDR2 ANQGSEA.

The chain is built from TRBV30 and TRBJ1-5; TRBD1 aligns across 9 bases. This CDR3 spans 14 amino acids. J gave up 5 bases and V 3 bases, and 5 bases lay outside the gene matches. Per germline, CDR1 GTSNPN and CDR2 SVGIG (reference sequence). The CDR3 is CAWSRDRDYQPQHF. CDR3 nucleotide sequence: TGTGCCTGGAGCCGGGACAGGGATTATCAGCCCCAGCATTTT. The full variable domain, completed using reference TRBV30 and TRBJ1-5, is SQTIHQWPATLVQPVGSPLSLECTVEGTSNPNLYWYRQAAGRGLQLLFYSVGIGQISSEVPQNLSASRPQDRQFILSSKKLLLSDSGFYLCAWSRDRDYQPQHFGDGTRLSIL.

This chain's CDR3 is CASRGTGNTEAFF. CDR3 bases: TGTGCCAGCAGGGGGACGGGGAACACTGAAGCTTTCTTT. The rearrangement links TRBV7-9 to TRBJ1-1, with TRBD1 as a possible D gene (5 bases). V dropped 6 bases and J dropped 1 base, with 9 bases sitting between them. The CDR3 is made up of 13 amino acids. CDR1 and CDR2 (germline): SEHNR, FQNEAQ (reference sequence).

V gene TRBV5-1 combines with J gene TRBJ1-1; 7 nucleotides match TRBD1. Germline V lookup: CDR1 SGHRS, CDR2 YFSETQ. V lost 4 bases and J lost 0; bases outside the gene matches: 9. The CDR3 is made up of 16 amino acids. CDR3 sequence: CASSVGTDFMNTEAFF. The CDR3 DNA reads as TGCGCCAGCAGCGTGGGGACAGACTTCATGAACACTGAAGCTTTCTTT.

Only one count was recorded for this clone. The chain couples TRBV12-5 to TRBJ2-1, with 8 bases lining up with TRBD1. The CDR3 runs 16 residues. The trim removed 1 base at V and 5 bases at J, leaving 7 bases unmatched. Germline assignment: CDR1 LGHNT and CDR2 FRNRAP. This CDR3 reads CASGLGAGTGHNEQFF. The CDR3 bases are TGTGCTAGTGGTTTGGGGGCCGGGACAGGTCACAATGAGCAGTTCTTC.

The J gene is TRBJ2-7, the V gene TRBV5-1; TRBD1 agrees at 8 bases. Trimming removed 4 bases from V and 0 bases from J; junction bases left unmatched: 3. The CDR3 is 14 residues long. Germline V gene sequence: CDR1 SGHRS, CDR2 YFSETQ. CDR3 nucleotides: TGCGCCAGCAGCCGGACAGGGAGCTCCTACGAGCAGTACTTC. Amino acids: CASSRTGSSYEQYF.

The V and J genes are TRBV7-2 and TRBJ2-7; D tentatively reads TRBD1 or TRBD2 (5 bases each). This CDR3 contains 14 residues. Trimming removed 3 bases at V and 6 bases at J, with 15 bases between. Germline V gene lookup returns CDR1 SGHTA and CDR2 FQGNSA. CDR3 in amino acids: CASSFGALGLEQYF. In nucleotides, the CDR3 is TGTGCCAGCAGCTTCGGGGCGCTAGGGCTCGAGCAGTACTTC.